This T cell receptor beta chain is drawn from a study of control samples from healthy donors and cancer patients. Here immunoSEQ multiplex PCR was the method, and the copy in TCRdb shows in-frame clones only, minus some. The sample records tens of thousands of clones, roughly nine tenths being singletons. Trimming took 1 base from V and 0 from J, leaving 6 bases between them. The CDR3 totals 14 residues. Germline CDR1 and CDR2: SGHTA and FQGTGA. The V gene is TRBV7-3, the J gene TRBJ1-1; D remains ambiguous. The specimen was blood. This TCR was recovered from a woman in her forties or fifties in good health. The CDR3 DNA reads TGTGCCAGCAGCTTAAGCGGCATGAACACTGAAGCTTTCTTT. It translates to CASSLSGMNTEAFF.